Following are 21 T cell receptor beta chains from one sample sequenced in a study of CD8 T cells in ankylosing spondylitis. Whole-study results and caveats: Among TCR beta sequences, a motif of eight or nine highly homologous variants appeared characteristic of ankylosing spondylitis blood.

For these TCRs, the target antigens are not known. One entry per CDR3 protein results from TCRdb running MiXCR on the 5' RACE reads. The sample has 500,000 to 550,000 distinct CDR3 sequences, over 9.5% seen once. Sequencing was done on a sample of blood, either unsorted or a sorted T cell fraction (not recorded which). Every receptor here comes from a male donor with ankylosing spondylitis.

The chain carries TRBV20-1 and TRBJ1-4; 8 nucleotides line up with TRBD1. CDR3 size: 13 residues. Germline V lookup: CDR1 DFQATT, CDR2 SNEGSKA (reference sequence). With 3 bases clipped from V and 5 bases from J, the junction kept 2 bases outside the gene matches. Here the CDR3 reads CSASRTGNEKLFF. As DNA, the CDR3 is TGCAGTGCTAGTCGGACAGGGAATGAAAAACTGTTTTTT.

There are a few counts of this clonotype. This chain connects TRBV20-1 to TRBJ2-2; TRBD2 might be the D (6 bases). CDR1 is DFQATT and CDR2 is SNEGSKA in the germline V gene (reference sequence). The CDR3 runs 14 residues. Deletions cut 3 bases from V and 2 bases from J, with 10 bases between. Here the CDR3 DNA reads TGCAGTGCTAGTACCGGGGGAAACACCGGGGAGCTGTTTTTT. Protein sequence: CSASTGGNTGELFF.

This clonotype was seen more than once but under ten times. The V gene is TRBV7-9, the J gene TRBJ1-4; D gene unclear. The CDR3 totals 15 residues. Germline V gene data show CDR1 as SEHNR and CDR2 as FQNEAQ (reference sequence). With 5 bases removed from V and 1 base from J, the gap between germline ends came to 11 bases. The CDR3: CASSPPMGTNEKLFF. CDR3 nucleotides: TGTGCCAGCAGCCCACCTATGGGAACTAATGAAAAACTGTTTTTT.

This clonotype was counted between two and nine times. The chain combines TRBV6-5 with TRBJ2-5, with D possibly being TRBD1 or TRBD2 (6 bases each). This CDR3 is built from 15 residues. Per the germline V gene, CDR1 is MNHEY and CDR2 is SVGAGI. Trimming cost V 0 bases and J 0 bases, with 8 bases left between them. The CDR3 loop reads CASSYSRDNQETQYF. In DNA, the CDR3 is TGTGCCAGCAGTTACTCGCGGGACAACCAAGAGACCCAGTACTTC.

This clonotype was detected a few times. The V and J genes are TRBV4-1 and TRBJ2-5, with 7 bases that match TRBD2. The CDR3 spans 18 residues. Per germline, CDR1 MGHRA and CDR2 YSYEKL. V shed 4 bases and J 1 base; nucleotides not matched to a gene: 15. CDR3 protein: CASSPHNVTKRGQETQYF. The CDR3 coding sequence is TGCGCCAGCAGCCCACACAACGTTACTAAGCGGGGCCAAGAGACCCAGTACTTC.

Only a few counts were recorded for this clonotype. The chain recombines TRBV20-1 with TRBJ2-2, with 7 bases identical to TRBD2. The length of the CDR3 is 17 residues. Germline loops: CDR1 DFQATT, CDR2 SNEGSKA (reference sequence). V lost 2 bases and J lost 0; bases outside the gene matches: 9. The CDR3 sequence: CSARMSSGPSNTGELFF. CDR3 nucleotides: TGCAGTGCTAGAATGTCTAGCGGACCGTCGAACACCGGGGAGCTGTTTTTT.

This clonotype was counted a few times. This chain links TRBV29-1 with TRBJ1-1; 8 bases are shared with TRBD1. Germline lookup yields CDR1 SQVTM and CDR2 ANQGSEA. This CDR3 region has 14 residues. V lost 6 bases, J lost 1 base, and 7 bases stayed unmatched. The DNA of the CDR3 is TGCAGCGTGTCTAAGGACAGGGAGAACACTGAAGCTTTCTTT. This encodes CSVSKDRENTEAFF.

This clonotype occurred a few times. The chain links TRBV24-1 to TRBJ1-5, with TRBD1 as a possible D gene (6 bases). V dropped 5 bases and J dropped 4 bases, with 17 bases sitting between them. CDR1 is KGHDR, CDR2 SFDVKD, per germline. The CDR3 sequence is 16 residues long. The CDR3 DNA is TGTGCCACCAGTGGAGGGGAAACAGGGAGAAATCAGCCCCAGCATTTT. Translation: CATSGGETGRNQPQHF.

V gene TRBV12-3 or TRBV12-4 combines with J gene TRBJ2-3; D gene uncertain. Trimming removed 3 bases at V and 4 bases at J, with 8 bases between. This CDR3 comprises 13 residues. CDR3: CASSLPGADTQYF. CDR3 coding DNA: TGTGCCAGCAGTTTGCCCGGAGCAGATACGCAGTATTTT.

This clonotype was detected many times. This chain joins TRBV5-1 and TRBJ2-2; 12 bases fit TRBD2. The CDR3 is made up of 16 amino acids. The J segment lost 6 bases and the V segment lost 0 bases, leaving 3 bases of the junction unmatched. Germline loops: CDR1 SGHRS, CDR2 YFSETQ. DNA of the CDR3: TGCGCCAGCAGCTTGGGACTAGCGGGAGTCTCCGGGGAGCTGTTTTTT. Its translation: CASSLGLAGVSGELFF.

This clonotype was counted only a few times. The CDR3 region is CASSSTGADTEAFF. The CDR3 region has the DNA TGCGCCAGCAGCTCCACGGGGGCGGACACTGAAGCTTTCTTT. The rearrangement uses TRBV5-1 and TRBJ1-1; D is perhaps TRBD1 (6 bases). The CDR3 is made up of 14 amino acids. With 3 bases removed from V and 3 bases from J, the gap between germline ends came to 12 bases. The germline CDR1 and CDR2 sequences are SGHRS and YFSETQ. The full variable domain, completed using reference TRBV5-1 and TRBJ1-1, is KAGVTQTPRYLIKTRGQQVTLSCSPISGHRSVSWYQQTPGQGLQFLFEYFSETQRNKGNFPGRFSGRQFSNSRSEMNVSTLELGDSALYLCASSSTGADTEAFFGQGTRLTVV.

This clonotype was picked up a small number of times. The J gene is TRBJ2-7, the V gene TRBV5-6, with 8 bases identical to TRBD1. The CDR3 runs 15 residues. V was clipped by 3 bases and J by 2 bases; unmatched bases: 7. From germline, CDR1 is SGHDT and CDR2 YYEEEE. Here the CDR3 DNA reads TGTGCCAGCAGCTCACCGGACAGGGCAGCCTACGAGCAGTACTTC. It is translated as CASSSPDRAAYEQYF.

This clonotype was detected a few times. CDR3 residues: CASSLLEAAGAEEQYV. DNA of the CDR3: TGTGCCAGCAGCCTTCTTGAGGCGGCGGGAGCAGAGGAGCAGTACGTC. The rearrangement links TRBV7-8 to TRBJ2-7; the match to TRBD2 covers 7 bases. CDR1 is SGHVS and CDR2 is FQNEAQ in the germline V gene. The CDR3 has 16 amino acids. V lost 5 bases and J lost 7; bases outside the gene matches: 17.

This clonotype was counted a few times. This chain uses TRBV20-1 with TRBJ1-2, with D possibly being TRBD1 (6 bases). This CDR3 spans 14 amino acids. V shed 0 bases and J shed 4 bases, with 12 bases lying between them. Per germline, CDR1 DFQATT and CDR2 SNEGSKA (reference sequence). The CDR3 region has the DNA TGCAGTGCTAGAGATCAACAGGGACGCTATGGCTACACCTTC. Amino acids: CSARDQQGRYGYTF.

The V and J genes are TRBV7-6 and TRBJ1-1; possibly TRBD1 for D (5 bases). Germline V gene sequence: CDR1 SGHVS, CDR2 FNYEAQ. Trimming removed 2 bases at V and 7 bases at J, with 11 bases between. This CDR3 is 13 amino acids long. The CDR3 reads CASSLNPDIEAFF. In nucleotides, the CDR3 is TGTGCCAGCAGCTTAAACCCGGACATTGAAGCTTTCTTT.

The chain combines TRBV20-1 with TRBJ2-7; tentatively, D is TRBD1 or TRBD2 (5 bases each). There are 15 residues in the CDR3. The ends were cut back, 2 bases at V and 4 bases at J, with 18 bases in the middle. CDR1 is DFQATT, CDR2 SNEGSKA, per germline (reference sequence). CDR3 residues: CSARFERQEGYEQYF. The CDR3 DNA follows: TGCAGTGCTAGATTCGAAAGACAAGAGGGGTACGAGCAGTACTTC.

The V gene is TRBV9, the J gene TRBJ2-3; D not resolved. Germline CDR1 is SGDLS and CDR2 is YYNGEE. The CDR3 covers 18 residues. V gave up 0 bases and J gave up 1 base, with 18 bases separating them. In nucleotides, the CDR3 is TGTGCCAGCAGCGTAGATTTAGGGATCTTATCTGGCACAGATACGCAGTATTTT. Its protein is CASSVDLGILSGTDTQYF.

This clonotype was seen a handful of times. The V and J genes are TRBV5-1 and TRBJ1-6; no reliable D call. With 4 bases removed from V and 9 bases from J, the gap between germline ends came to 17 bases. The CDR3 has 15 amino acids. Germline V gives CDR1 SGHRS, CDR2 YFSETQ. This chain's CDR3 is CASSPTRIFGSPLHF. In nucleotides, the CDR3 is TGCGCCAGCAGCCCGACCCGAATTTTTGGTTCACCCCTCCACTTT.

In its sample, this clonotype was seen many times. The chain links TRBV5-1 to TRBJ1-2, with TRBD1 identical over 11 bases. Trimming took 3 bases from V and 7 from J; bases not matched to a gene: 8. The CDR3 spans 15 residues. Germline V gene data show CDR1 as SGHRS and CDR2 as YFSETQ. The CDR3 reads CASSSPGQGAGGYTF. The CDR3, as DNA: TGCGCCAGCAGCTCCCCTGGACAGGGGGCCGGTGGCTACACCTTC. Supplemented by reference TRBV5-1 and TRBJ1-2, the full variable domain reads KAGVTQTPRYLIKTRGQQVTLSCSPISGHRSVSWYQQTPGQGLQFLFEYFSETQRNKGNFPGRFSGRQFSNSRSEMNVSTLELGDSALYLCASSSPGQGAGGYTFGSGTRLTVV.

The chain uses TRBV11-2 and TRBJ1-1; D might be TRBD1 (6 bases). The CDR3 totals 15 residues. From germline, CDR1 is SGHAT and CDR2 FQNNGV. V lost 2 bases, J lost 11 bases, and 21 bases lay in between. In nucleotides, the CDR3 is TGTGCCAGCAGCTTAATTTCAGGGGCCCCTACGGGGGCTTTCTTT. Translated: CASSLISGAPTGAFF.

J is TRBJ1-6 and V is TRBV2; 11 nucleotides line up with TRBD1. The CDR3 runs 15 residues. V was clipped by 7 bases and J by 7 bases; unmatched bases: 6. Germline V gene sequence: CDR1 SNHLY, CDR2 FYNNEI. CDR3 region: CASIGQGAKNSPLHF. The CDR3 region has the DNA TGTGCCAGCATAGGACAGGGGGCGAAAAATTCACCCCTCCACTTT.